The source of this T cell receptor beta chain is a study of Graves' ophthalmopathy and Graves' hyperthyroidism. Findings of the study overall: Distinction of ophthalmopathy from stable hyperthyroidism by a 13-signature model reached roughly 87% sensitivity and just under 84% specificity.

Amplified TCR beta CDR3 regions were obtained using RNA transcripts as template. First-round RT-PCR relied on HTBI primers, and a second-round multiplex PCR came next. MiXCR, applied by TCRdb to the multiplex PCR reads, yields one record per CDR3 protein. Of some 160,000 distinct CDR3 sequences detected, approximately 40% appear once; the ten largest clones hold roughly 9%. A note on this clonotype: The target antigen is unknown.

The germline V gene encodes CDR1 DFQATT and CDR2 SNEGSKA (reference sequence). Trimming cost V 0 bases and J 0 bases; bases outside gene matches: 8. The CDR3 has 18 residues. This chain uses TRBV20-1 with TRBJ1-5; 10 bases fit TRBD1. The clonotype originates from a man aged 25-40 years with Graves' ophthalmopathy. Source material: peripheral blood. In DNA, the CDR3 is TGCAGTGCTAGAGATCCGAGAGACAGGGGGCTTAGCAATCAGCCCCAGCATTTT. Translation gives CSARDPRDRGLSNQPQHF.